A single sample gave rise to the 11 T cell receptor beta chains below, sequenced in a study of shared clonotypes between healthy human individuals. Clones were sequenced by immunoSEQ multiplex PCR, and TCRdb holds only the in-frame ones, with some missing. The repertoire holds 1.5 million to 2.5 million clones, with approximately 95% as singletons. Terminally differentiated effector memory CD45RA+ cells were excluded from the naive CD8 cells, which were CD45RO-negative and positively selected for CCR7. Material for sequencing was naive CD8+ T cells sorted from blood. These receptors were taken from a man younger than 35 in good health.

The CDR3 DNA reads as TGTGCCACCAGCAGAGATAGGGCAGTCTATGGCTACACCTTC. Translated: CATSRDRAVYGYTF. The V call is TRBV15, the J call TRBJ1-2; D unclear. Per germline, CDR1 LNHNV and CDR2 YYDKDF (reference sequence). CDR3 size: 14 residues. Trimming pared 0 bases from V and 4 bases from J, leaving 9 bases between.

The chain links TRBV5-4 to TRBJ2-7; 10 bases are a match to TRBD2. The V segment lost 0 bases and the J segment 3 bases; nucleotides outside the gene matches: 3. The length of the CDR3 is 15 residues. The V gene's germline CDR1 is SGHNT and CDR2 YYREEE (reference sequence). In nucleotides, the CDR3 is TGTGCCAGCAGCTTGGGTACTAGCGGGGACTACGAGCAGTACTTC. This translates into CASSLGTSGDYEQYF.

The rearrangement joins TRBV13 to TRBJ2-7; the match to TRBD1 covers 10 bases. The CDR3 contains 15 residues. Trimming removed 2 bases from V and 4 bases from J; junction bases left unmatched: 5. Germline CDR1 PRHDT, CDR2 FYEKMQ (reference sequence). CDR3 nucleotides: TGTGCCAGCAGCTTACTGGGACAGGGGAGATACGAGCAGTACTTC. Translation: CASSLLGQGRYEQYF.

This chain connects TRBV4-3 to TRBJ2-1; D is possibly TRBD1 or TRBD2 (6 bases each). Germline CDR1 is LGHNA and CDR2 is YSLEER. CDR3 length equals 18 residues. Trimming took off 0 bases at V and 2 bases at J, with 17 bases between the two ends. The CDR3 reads CASSQDEPYREAYNEQFF. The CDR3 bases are TGCGCCAGCAGCCAAGATGAGCCCTACAGGGAGGCCTACAATGAGCAGTTCTTC.

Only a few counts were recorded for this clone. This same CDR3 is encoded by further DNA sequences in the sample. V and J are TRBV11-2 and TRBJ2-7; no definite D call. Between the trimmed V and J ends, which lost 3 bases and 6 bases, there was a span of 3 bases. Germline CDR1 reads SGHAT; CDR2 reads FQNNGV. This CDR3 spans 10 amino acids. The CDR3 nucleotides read TGTGCCAGCAGCTTGGGCGAGCAGTACTTC. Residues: CASSLGEQYF.

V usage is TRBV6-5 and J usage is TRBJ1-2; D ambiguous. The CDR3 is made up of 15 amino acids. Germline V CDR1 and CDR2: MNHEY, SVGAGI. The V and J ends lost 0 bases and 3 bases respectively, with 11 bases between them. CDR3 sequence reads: CASSYSRVMDYGYTF. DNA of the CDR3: TGTGCCAGCAGTTACTCGCGGGTTATGGACTATGGCTACACCTTC.

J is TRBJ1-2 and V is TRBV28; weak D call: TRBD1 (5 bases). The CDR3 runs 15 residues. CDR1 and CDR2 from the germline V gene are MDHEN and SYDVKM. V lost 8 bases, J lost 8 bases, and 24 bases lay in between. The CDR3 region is CASYPLAGLSGGYTF. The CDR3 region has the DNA TGTGCCAGCTATCCCCTGGCAGGGCTGTCTGGGGGCTACACCTTC.

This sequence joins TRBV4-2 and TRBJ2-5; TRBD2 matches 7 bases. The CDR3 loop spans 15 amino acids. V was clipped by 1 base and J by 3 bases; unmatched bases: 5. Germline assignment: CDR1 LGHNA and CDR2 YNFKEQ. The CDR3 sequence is CASSQAGGGEETQYF. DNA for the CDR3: TGTGCCAGCAGCCAAGCGGGGGGAGGAGAAGAGACCCAGTACTTC.

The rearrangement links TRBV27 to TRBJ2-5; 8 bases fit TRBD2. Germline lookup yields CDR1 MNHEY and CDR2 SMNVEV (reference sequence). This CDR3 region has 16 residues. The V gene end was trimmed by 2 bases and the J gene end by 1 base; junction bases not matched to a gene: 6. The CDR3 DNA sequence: TGTGCCAGCAGTTTAGACTGGACTAGCACCCAAGAGACCCAGTACTTC. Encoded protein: CASSLDWTSTQETQYF.

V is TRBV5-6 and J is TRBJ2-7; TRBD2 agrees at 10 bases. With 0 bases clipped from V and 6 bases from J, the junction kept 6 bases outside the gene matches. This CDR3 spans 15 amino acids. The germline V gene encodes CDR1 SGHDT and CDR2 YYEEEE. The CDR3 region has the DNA TGTGCCAGCAGCTTGGGTGCTAGCGGGAGTGGCGAGCAGTACTTC. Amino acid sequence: CASSLGASGSGEQYF.

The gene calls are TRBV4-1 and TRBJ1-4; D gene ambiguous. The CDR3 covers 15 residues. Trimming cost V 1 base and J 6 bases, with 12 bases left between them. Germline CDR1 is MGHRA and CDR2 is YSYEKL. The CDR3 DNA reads TGCGCCAGCAGCCAAGGGGGAGGGTTAGATGAAAAACTGTTTTTT. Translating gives CASSQGGGLDEKLFF.